A single T cell receptor (beta chain) is shown here with its context. A single record per CDR3 protein comes from TCRdb applying MiXCR to the reads. This sample has some 10,000 distinct CDR3 sequences, with more than 55% found just once. The sample is drawn from a study of tumor-infiltrating lymphocytes in oesophageal squamous cell carcinoma. V was clipped by 8 bases and J by 3 bases; unmatched bases: 7. The CDR3 loop spans 14 amino acids. Sequencing was done on a sample of blood. This receptor was obtained from a female donor with esophageal squamous cell carcinoma. This chain joins TRBV12-3 or TRBV12-4 and TRBJ2-3; TRBD2 matches 8 bases. CDR3 region: CASGVAGGTDTQYF. The CDR3 coding sequence is TGTGCCAGCGGGGTGGCGGGGGGAACAGATACGCAGTATTTT.